Described below is a single T cell receptor (beta chain) sequence and its context. The sample is drawn from a study of blood T cell repertoires in COVID-19. Study overall: From T cells, B-cell-depleted T cells, or PBMCs came the material, which was cDNA or gDNA.

Clones were read by immunoSEQ multiplex PCR, and TCRdb kept only the in-frame ones, dropping some. The data contain around 180,000 clones, approximately 84% of them singletons. The sequenced material came from peripheral blood. The receptor was derived from a human donor in a cohort sampled during active COVID-19.

CDR3 amino acids: CASSPRQRLQETQYF. The CDR3 DNA sequence: TGTGCCAGCTCACCGAGACAGAGACTTCAAGAGACCCAGTACTTC. V usage is TRBV18 and J usage is TRBJ2-5, with D possibly matching TRBD1 (5 bases). The CDR3 contains 15 residues. The V and J ends lost 3 bases and 2 bases respectively, with 13 bases between them. Germline V gives CDR1 KGHSH, CDR2 LQKENI.